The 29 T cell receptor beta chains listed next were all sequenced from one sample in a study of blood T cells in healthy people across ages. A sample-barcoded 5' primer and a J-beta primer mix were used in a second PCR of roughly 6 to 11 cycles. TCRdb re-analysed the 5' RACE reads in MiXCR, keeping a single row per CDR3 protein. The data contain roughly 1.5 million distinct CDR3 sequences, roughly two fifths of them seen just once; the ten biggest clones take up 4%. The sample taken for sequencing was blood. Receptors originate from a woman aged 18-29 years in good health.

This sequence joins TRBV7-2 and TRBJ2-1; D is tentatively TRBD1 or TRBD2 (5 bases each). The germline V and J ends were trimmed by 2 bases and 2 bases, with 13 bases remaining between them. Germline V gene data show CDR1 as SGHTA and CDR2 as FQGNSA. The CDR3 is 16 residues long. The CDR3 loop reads CTSSLQGVGAYNEQFF. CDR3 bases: TGTACCAGCAGCTTACAGGGTGTGGGGGCCTACAATGAGCAGTTCTTC.

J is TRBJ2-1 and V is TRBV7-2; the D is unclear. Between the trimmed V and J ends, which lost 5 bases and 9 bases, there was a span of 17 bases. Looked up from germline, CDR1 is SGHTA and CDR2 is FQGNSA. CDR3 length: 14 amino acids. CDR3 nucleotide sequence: TGTGCCAGCAGCGTAGAATATTCTACCTTTGAGCAGTTCTTC. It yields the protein CASSVEYSTFEQFF.

The CDR3 protein is CASTTAGSQYF. Here the CDR3 DNA reads TGTGCCAGCACCACGGCGGGTTCTCAGTACTTC. The V and J genes are TRBV6-2 or TRBV6-3 and TRBJ2-7, with D tentatively TRBD2 (5 bases). The CDR3 is made up of 11 amino acids. Germline values: CDR1 MNHEY, CDR2 SVGEGT. V lost 7 bases and J 10 bases, leaving 14 bases between the germline ends.

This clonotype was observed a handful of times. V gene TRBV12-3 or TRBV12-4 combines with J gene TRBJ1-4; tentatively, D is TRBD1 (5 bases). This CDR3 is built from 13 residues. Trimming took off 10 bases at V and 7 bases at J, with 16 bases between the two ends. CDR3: CATTSGWREKLFF. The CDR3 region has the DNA TGTGCCACCACCTCAGGGTGGCGTGAAAAACTGTTTTTT.

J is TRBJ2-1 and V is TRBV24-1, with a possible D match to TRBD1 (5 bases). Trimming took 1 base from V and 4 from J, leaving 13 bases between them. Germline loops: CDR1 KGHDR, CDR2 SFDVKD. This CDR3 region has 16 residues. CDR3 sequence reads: CATSDFQGANYNEQFF. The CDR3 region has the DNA TGTGCCACCAGTGATTTTCAAGGGGCAAATTACAATGAGCAGTTCTTC.

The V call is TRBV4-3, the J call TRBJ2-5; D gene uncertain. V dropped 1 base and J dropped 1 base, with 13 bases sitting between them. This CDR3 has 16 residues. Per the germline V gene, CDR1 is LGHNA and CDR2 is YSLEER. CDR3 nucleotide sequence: TGCGCCAGCAGCCAAGGCGGCAGATCATCCCAAGAGACCCAGTACTTC. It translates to CASSQGGRSSQETQYF.

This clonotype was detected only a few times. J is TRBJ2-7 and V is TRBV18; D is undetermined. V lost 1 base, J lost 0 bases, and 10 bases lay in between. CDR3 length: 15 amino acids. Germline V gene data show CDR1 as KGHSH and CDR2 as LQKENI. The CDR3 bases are TGTGCCAGCTCACCACAGAACAGAGCCTCCTACGAGCAGTACTTC. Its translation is CASSPQNRASYEQYF.

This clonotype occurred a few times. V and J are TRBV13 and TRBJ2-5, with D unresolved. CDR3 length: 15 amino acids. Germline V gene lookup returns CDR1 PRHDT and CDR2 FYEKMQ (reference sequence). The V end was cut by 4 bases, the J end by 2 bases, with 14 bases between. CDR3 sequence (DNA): TGTGCCAGCAGCTCAGCCCTAGGGCCGCAAGAGACCCAGTACTTC. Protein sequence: CASSSALGPQETQYF.

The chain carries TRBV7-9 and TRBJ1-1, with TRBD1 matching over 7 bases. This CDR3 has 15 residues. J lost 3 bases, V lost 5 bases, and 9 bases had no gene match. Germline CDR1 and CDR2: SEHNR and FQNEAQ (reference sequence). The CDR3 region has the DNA TGTGCCAGCAGCCTCCGGACAGGTAGGGACACTGAAGCTTTCTTT. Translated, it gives CASSLRTGRDTEAFF.

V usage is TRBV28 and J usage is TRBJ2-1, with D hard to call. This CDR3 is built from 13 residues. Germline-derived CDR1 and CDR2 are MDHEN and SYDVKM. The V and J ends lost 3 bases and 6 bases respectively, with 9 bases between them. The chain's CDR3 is CASSFGVPNEQFF. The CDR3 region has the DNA TGTGCCAGCAGTTTTGGGGTCCCCAATGAGCAGTTCTTC.

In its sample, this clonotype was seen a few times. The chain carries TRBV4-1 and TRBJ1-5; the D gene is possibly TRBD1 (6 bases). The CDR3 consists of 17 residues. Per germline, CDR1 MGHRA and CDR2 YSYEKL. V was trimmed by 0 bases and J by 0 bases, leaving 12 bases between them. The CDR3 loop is CASSQEWTVYSNQPQHF. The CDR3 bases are TGCGCCAGCAGCCAAGAGTGGACAGTCTATAGCAATCAGCCCCAGCATTTT.

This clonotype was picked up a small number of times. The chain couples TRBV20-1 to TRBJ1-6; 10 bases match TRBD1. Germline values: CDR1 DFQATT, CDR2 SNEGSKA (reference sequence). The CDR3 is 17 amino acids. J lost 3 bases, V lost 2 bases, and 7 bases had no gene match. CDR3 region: CSARSRTGGFYNSPLHF. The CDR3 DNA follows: TGCAGTGCTAGATCGAGGACAGGGGGGTTCTATAATTCACCCCTCCACTTT.

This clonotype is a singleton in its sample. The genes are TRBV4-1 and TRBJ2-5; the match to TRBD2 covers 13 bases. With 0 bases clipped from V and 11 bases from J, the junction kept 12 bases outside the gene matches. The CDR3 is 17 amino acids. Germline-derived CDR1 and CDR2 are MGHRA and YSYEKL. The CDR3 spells CASSQDLGTSGINEQYF. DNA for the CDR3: TGCGCCAGCAGCCAAGACCTCGGGACTAGCGGGATCAATGAGCAGTACTTC.

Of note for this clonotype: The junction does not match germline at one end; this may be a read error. CDR3 region: CASSPDINEQLF. CDR3 bases: TGCGCCAGCAGCCCCGACATTAATGAGCAGCTCTTC. V gene TRBV5-1 combines with J gene TRBJ2-1; D ambiguous. The CDR3 runs 12 residues. Germline V gene data show CDR1 as SGHRS and CDR2 as YFSETQ.

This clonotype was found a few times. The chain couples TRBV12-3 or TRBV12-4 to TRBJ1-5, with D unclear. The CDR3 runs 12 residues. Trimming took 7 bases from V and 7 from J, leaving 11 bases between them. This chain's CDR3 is CASTRVNQPQHF. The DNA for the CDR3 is TGTGCCAGCACTCGAGTCAACCAGCCCCAGCATTTT.

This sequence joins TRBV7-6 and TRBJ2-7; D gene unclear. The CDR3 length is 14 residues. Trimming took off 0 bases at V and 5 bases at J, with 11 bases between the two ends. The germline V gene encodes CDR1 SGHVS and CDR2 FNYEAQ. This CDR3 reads CASSLAGSFHEQYF. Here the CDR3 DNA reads TGTGCCAGCAGCTTAGCTGGTAGCTTCCACGAGCAGTACTTC.

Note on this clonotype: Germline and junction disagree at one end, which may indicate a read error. The CDR3 protein is CVSSPRQGRGKETQYF. CDR3 bases: TGTGTCAGCAGTCCCCGACAGGGAAGAGGAAAAGAGACCCAGTACTTC. The chain is built from TRBV28 and TRBJ2-4, with 7 bases matching TRBD1. The J call may be wrong; the DNA end is better matched by TRBJ2-5. Germline V gene sequence: CDR1 MDHEN, CDR2 SYDVKM. CDR3 length: 16 residues.

CDR3 nucleotides: TGTGCCAGCAGTTTAAGGACAGACACCGGGGAGCTGTTTTTT. It yields the protein CASSLRTDTGELFF. The V call is TRBV12-3 or TRBV12-4, the J call TRBJ2-2; D perhaps matches TRBD1 (6 bases). Trimming removed 2 bases from V and 3 bases from J, with 7 bases in between. The length of the CDR3 is 14 residues.

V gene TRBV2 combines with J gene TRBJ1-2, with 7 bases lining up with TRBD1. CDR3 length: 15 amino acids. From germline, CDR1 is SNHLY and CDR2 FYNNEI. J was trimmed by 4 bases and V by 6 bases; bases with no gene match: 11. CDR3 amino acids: CASRDEPTGTYGYTF. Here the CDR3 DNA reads TGTGCCAGCAGGGACGAACCGACAGGGACCTATGGCTACACCTTC.

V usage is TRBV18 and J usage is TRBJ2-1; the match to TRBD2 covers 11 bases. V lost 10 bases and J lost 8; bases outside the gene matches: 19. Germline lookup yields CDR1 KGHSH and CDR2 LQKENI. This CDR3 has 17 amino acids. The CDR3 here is CAISPSTSGRLIDEQFF. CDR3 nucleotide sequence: TGTGCCATCTCGCCTTCTACTAGCGGGAGATTGATCGATGAGCAGTTCTTC.

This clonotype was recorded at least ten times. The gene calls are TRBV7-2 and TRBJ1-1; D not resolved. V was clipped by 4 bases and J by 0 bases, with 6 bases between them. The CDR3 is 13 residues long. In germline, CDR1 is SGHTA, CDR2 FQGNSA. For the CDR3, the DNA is TGTGCCAGCAGCTCGGGCCTGAACACTGAAGCTTTCTTT. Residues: CASSSGLNTEAFF.

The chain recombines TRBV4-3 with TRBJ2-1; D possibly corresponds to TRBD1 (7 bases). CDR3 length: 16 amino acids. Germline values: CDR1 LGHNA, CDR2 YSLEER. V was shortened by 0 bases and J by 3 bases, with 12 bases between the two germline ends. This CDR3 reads CASSQDHQGGYNEQFF. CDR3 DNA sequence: TGCGCCAGCAGCCAAGATCACCAGGGGGGCTACAATGAGCAGTTCTTC.

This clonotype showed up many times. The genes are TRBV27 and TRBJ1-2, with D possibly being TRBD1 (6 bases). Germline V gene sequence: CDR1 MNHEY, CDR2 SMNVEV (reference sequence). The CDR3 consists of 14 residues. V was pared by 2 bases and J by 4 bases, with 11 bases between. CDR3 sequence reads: CASSLSSGVYGYTF. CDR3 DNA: TGTGCCAGCAGTTTAAGTTCAGGGGTCTATGGCTACACCTTC.

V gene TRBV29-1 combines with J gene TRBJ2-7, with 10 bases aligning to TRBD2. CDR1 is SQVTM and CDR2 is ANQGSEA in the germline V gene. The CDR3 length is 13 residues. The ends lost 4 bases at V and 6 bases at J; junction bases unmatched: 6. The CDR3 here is CSVASGSSGEQYF. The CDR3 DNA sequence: TGCAGCGTTGCTAGCGGGAGTTCGGGCGAGCAGTACTTC.

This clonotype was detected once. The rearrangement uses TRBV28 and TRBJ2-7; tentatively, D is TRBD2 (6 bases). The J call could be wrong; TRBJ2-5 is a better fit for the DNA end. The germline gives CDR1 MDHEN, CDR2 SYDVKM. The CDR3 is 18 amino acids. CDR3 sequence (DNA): TGTGCCAGCAGTTTTGGACGGAGAAGGCAGGGAGGTCGGGAGACCCAGTACTTC. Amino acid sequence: CASSFGRRRQGGRETQYF.

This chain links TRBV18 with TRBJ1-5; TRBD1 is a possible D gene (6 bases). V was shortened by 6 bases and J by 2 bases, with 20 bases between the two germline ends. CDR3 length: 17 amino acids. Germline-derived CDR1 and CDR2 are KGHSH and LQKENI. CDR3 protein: CASSLRDTTHGNQPQHF. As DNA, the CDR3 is TGTGCCAGCTCTCTCCGGGACACAACGCATGGCAATCAGCCCCAGCATTTT.

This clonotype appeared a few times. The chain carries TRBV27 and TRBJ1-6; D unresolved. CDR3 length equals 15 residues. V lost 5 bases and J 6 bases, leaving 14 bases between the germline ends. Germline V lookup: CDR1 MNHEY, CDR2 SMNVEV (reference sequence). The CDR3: CASSTPGPFNSPLHF. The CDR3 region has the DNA TGTGCCAGCAGTACGCCCGGGCCCTTTAATTCACCCCTCCACTTT.

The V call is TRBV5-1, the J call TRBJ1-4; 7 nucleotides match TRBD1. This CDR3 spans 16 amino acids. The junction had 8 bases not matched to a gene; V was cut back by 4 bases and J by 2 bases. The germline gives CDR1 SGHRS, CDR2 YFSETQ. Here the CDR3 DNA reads TGCGCCAGCAGCCTAGGACAGGAGCGGACTAATGAAAAACTGTTTTTT. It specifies CASSLGQERTNEKLFF.

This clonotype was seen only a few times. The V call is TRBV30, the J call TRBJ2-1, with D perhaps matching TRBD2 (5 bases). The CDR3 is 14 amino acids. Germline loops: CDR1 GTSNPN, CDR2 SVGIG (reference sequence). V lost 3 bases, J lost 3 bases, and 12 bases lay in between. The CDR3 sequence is CAWSQERYYNEQFF. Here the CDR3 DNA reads TGTGCCTGGAGCCAGGAGCGGTACTACAATGAGCAGTTCTTC.